The rows below give T cell receptor beta chains drawn from one sample of a study of blood T cell repertoires in COVID-19. Profiled with immunoSEQ multiplex PCR; TCRdb holds only in-frame clones, not every one. The sample lists about 300,000 clones; roughly 90% were seen once. The sequenced material came from peripheral blood. Receptors originate from a young man who had recovered from COVID-19. CDR3s leave out the opening cysteine and the closing phenylalanine or tryptophan. Fields, in order: J gene, V gene, CDR3 length, clone size, CDR3 protein. Some rows mark clone size as missing; the rest say once, few, many or name a class of expanded clone.

J: TRBJ1-1
V: TRBV4-3
length: 11
size: -
CDR3: ASSQRVNTEAF

J: TRBJ2-1
V: TRBV10-3
length: 12
size: -
CDR3: AISVDYSYNEQF

J: TRBJ1-2
V: TRBV10-2
length: 12
size: -
CDR3: ASSSGTTNYGYT

J: TRBJ1-2
V: TRBV19
length: 10
size: -
CDR3: ASSISGYGYT

J: TRBJ2-1
V: TRBV19
length: 11
size: -
CDR3: ASSLASYNEQF

J: TRBJ2-3
V: TRBV30
length: 11
size: -
CDR3: AWTLKQQDTQY

J: TRBJ2-7
V: TRBV5-6
length: 14
size: -
CDR3: ASSLAPPRTRFEQY

J: TRBJ2-3
V: TRBV7-9
length: 15
size: -
CDR3: ASSQLLAGEQVDTQY

J: TRBJ1-1
V: TRBV13
length: 12
size: once
CDR3: ASSLDRAGAEAF

J: TRBJ2-5
V: TRBV5-1
length: 11
size: once
CDR3: ASSVQGSETQY

J: TRBJ2-7
V: TRBV2
length: 14
size: -
CDR3: ASSERWGGSTYEQY

J: TRBJ2-1
V: TRBV11-2
length: 13
size: -
CDR3: ASDPGTSGYNEQF

J: TRBJ1-1
V: TRBV15
length: 15
size: few
CDR3: ATSRDSKGLHLKVAF

J: TRBJ2-1
V: TRBV9
length: 13
size: -
CDR3: ASSTNSGTGYEQF

J: TRBJ1-2
V: TRBV19
length: 12
size: -
CDR3: ASSNAGRGYGYT

J: TRBJ1-3
V: TRBV5-4
length: 12
size: -
CDR3: ASSSQGSGNTIY

J: TRBJ2-1
V: TRBV6-1
length: 11
size: -
CDR3: ASSSTSPNEQF

J: TRBJ2-2
V: TRBV11-3
length: 13
size: -
CDR3: ASSSADYHTGELF

J: TRBJ1-6
V: TRBV27
length: 14
size: -
CDR3: ASSPSGTRYNSPLH

J: TRBJ2-6
V: TRBV9
length: 14
size: -
CDR3: ASSVLGSSGANVLT

J: TRBJ1-3
V: TRBV20-1
length: 7
size: -
CDR3: SALNTIY

J: TRBJ2-7
V: TRBV11-2
length: 13
size: -
CDR3: ASSPSTGGFYEQY

J: TRBJ1-2
V: TRBV30
length: 9
size: once
CDR3: AWRWRVGYT

J: TRBJ1-2
V: TRBV12-2
length: 13
size: -
CDR3: ASRPYGRVNYGYT

J: TRBJ2-7
V: TRBV6-2/TRBV6-3
length: 12
size: -
CDR3: ASSIRGPLNEQY

J: TRBJ1-6
V: TRBV7-2
length: 12
size: -
CDR3: ASSLDPYNSPLH

J: TRBJ2-1
V: TRBV24-1
length: 15
size: -
CDR3: ATTLDRVWVSYNEQF

J: TRBJ1-2
V: TRBV5-1
length: 13
size: -
CDR3: ASSLYRESNYGYT

J: TRBJ1-4
V: TRBV29-1
length: 12
size: -
CDR3: SVEDSAGNEKLF

J: TRBJ1-5
V: TRBV3-1/TRBV3-2
length: 16
size: -
CDR3: ASSQDLIPRGSNQPQH

J: TRBJ2-1
V: TRBV19
length: 13
size: -
CDR3: ASSIAGTGYNEQF

J: TRBJ1-5
V: TRBV21-1
length: 14
size: -
CDR3: ASNSRGQTSNQPQH

J: TRBJ2-1
V: TRBV10-2
length: 15
size: -
CDR3: ASSEPNAGGVFRAQF

J: TRBJ2-4
V: TRBV11-2
length: 13
size: -
CDR3: ASSLGQGRANIQY

J: TRBJ1-4
V: TRBV25-1
length: 12
size: -
CDR3: ASSESGRDEKLF

J: TRBJ1-3
V: TRBV4-2
length: 13
size: -
CDR3: ASSQGTGTGNTIY

J: TRBJ1-1
V: TRBV3-1/TRBV3-2
length: 11
size: -
CDR3: ASSQQGNTEAF

J: TRBJ2-1
V: TRBV18
length: 13
size: -
CDR3: ASSPESGRDNEQF

J: TRBJ2-5
V: TRBV11-2
length: 10
size: -
CDR3: ASSLALETQY

J: TRBJ2-1
V: TRBV5-1
length: 12
size: -
CDR3: ASSWVRADNEQF

J: TRBJ1-6
V: TRBV19
length: 13
size: -
CDR3: ASSIAGTGNSPLH

J: TRBJ2-3
V: TRBV3-1/TRBV3-2
length: 16
size: -
CDR3: ASSQDPPGLAVTDTQY

J: TRBJ1-2
V: TRBV5-1
length: 12
size: -
CDR3: ASSLEGESYGYT

J: TRBJ1-1
V: TRBV18
length: 15
size: -
CDR3: ASSPRPGGGGQTEAF

J: TRBJ2-2
V: TRBV27
length: 12
size: -
CDR3: ASSFHRGTGELF

J: TRBJ1-2
V: TRBV11-2
length: 14
size: -
CDR3: ASSLSRDTRNYGYT

J: TRBJ2-5
V: TRBV7-2
length: 13
size: -
CDR3: ASSFNLGTQETQY

J: TRBJ2-1
V: TRBV15
length: 12
size: -
CDR3: ATRGLAGAAEQF

J: TRBJ1-2
V: TRBV5-4
length: 14
size: once
CDR3: ASSLGDRAVDYGYT

J: TRBJ2-2
V: TRBV4-1
length: 13
size: -
CDR3: ASSGQGANTGELF